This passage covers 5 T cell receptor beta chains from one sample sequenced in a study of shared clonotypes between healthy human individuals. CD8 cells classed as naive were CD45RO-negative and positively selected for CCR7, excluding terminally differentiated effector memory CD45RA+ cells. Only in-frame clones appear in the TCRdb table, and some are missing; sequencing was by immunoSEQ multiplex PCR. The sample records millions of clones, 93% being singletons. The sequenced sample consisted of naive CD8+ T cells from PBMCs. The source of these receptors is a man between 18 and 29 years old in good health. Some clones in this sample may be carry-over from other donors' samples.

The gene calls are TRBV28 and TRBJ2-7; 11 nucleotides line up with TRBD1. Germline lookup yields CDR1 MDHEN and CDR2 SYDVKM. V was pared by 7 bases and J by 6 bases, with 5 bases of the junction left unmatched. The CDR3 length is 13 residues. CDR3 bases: TGTGCCAGCACCCTTGGGACAGGGGGCGAGCAGTACTTC. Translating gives CASTLGTGGEQYF.

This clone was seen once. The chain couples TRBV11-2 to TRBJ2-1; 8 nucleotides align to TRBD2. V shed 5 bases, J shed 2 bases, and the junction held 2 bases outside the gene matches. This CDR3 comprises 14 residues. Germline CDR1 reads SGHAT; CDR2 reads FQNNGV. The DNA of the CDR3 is TGTGCCAGCAGCAAGCGGGAGCCCTACAATGAGCAGTTCTTC. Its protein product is CASSKREPYNEQFF.

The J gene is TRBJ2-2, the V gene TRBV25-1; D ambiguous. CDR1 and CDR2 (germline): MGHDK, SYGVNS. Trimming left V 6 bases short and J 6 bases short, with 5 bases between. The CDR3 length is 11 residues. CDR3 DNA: TGTGCCAGCAGCGATCCCGGGGAGCTGTTTTTT. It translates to CASSDPGELFF.

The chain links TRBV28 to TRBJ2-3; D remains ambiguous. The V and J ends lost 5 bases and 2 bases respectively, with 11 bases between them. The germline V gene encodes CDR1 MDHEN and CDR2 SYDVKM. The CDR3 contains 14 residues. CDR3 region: CASSPGVNTDTQYF. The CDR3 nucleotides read TGTGCCAGCAGTCCTGGGGTAAACACAGATACGCAGTATTTT.

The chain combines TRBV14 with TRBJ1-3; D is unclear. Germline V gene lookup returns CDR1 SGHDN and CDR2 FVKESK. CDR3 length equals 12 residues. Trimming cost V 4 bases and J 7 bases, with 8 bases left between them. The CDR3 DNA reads TGTGCCAGCAGCCGCGGGTGGAACACCATATATTTT. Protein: CASSRGWNTIYF. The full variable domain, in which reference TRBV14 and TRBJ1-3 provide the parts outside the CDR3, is EAGVTQFPSHSVIEKGQTVTLRCDPISGHDNLYWYRRVMGKEIKFLLHFVKESKQDESGMPNNRFLAERTGGTYSTLKVQPAELEDSGVYFCASSRGWNTIYFGEGSWLTVV.